These 14 T cell receptor beta chains were all obtained from the same sample, sequenced in a study of T cells after posttransplantation cyclophosphamide. Assay used: immunoSEQ multiplex PCR; TCRdb lists only in-frame clones, some missing. The sample lists about 46,000 clones; 85% to 95% were seen once. The sequenced material came from PBMCs. The source of these receptors is a woman aged 45-65 years in good health and a related stem cell transplant donor.

The chain employs TRBV10-3 and TRBJ2-2, with D tentatively TRBD1 (6 bases). Germline assignment: CDR1 ENHRY and CDR2 SYGVKD. The V and J ends lost 10 bases and 0 bases respectively, with 12 bases between them. The CDR3 runs to 14 residues. The CDR3 here is CATGQKANTGELFF. The CDR3 DNA follows: TGTGCCACCGGACAGAAAGCGAACACCGGGGAGCTGTTTTTT.

This clone was counted once. The CDR3 DNA sequence: TGTGCCAGCAGCCATTTCCCGACAGGGGCTGCCTACGAGCAGTACTTC. Translating gives CASSHFPTGAAYEQYF. This chain links TRBV14 with TRBJ2-7; 8 bases are shared with TRBD1. With 3 bases clipped from V and 2 bases from J, the junction kept 9 bases outside the gene matches. The CDR3 consists of 16 residues. Germline loops: CDR1 SGHDN, CDR2 FVKESK.

The chain couples TRBV5-1 to TRBJ2-2; 8 nucleotides agree with TRBD2. Unmatched junction bases numbered 15, after V lost 4 bases and J lost 1 base. This CDR3 spans 19 amino acids. The germline V gene encodes CDR1 SGHRS and CDR2 YFSETQ. CDR3 DNA: TGCGCCAGCAGCGGAAGCGGGGCGGGAGGCACACTGAACACCGGGGAGCTGTTTTTT. Translated: CASSGSGAGGTLNTGELFF. Full variable domain (missing parts from reference TRBV5-1 and TRBJ2-2): KAGVTQTPRYLIKTRGQQVTLSCSPISGHRSVSWYQQTPGQGLQFLFEYFSETQRNKGNFPGRFSGRQFSNSRSEMNVSTLELGDSALYLCASSGSGAGGTLNTGELFFGEGSRLTVL.

This chain uses TRBV7-3 with TRBJ2-7; TRBD1 matches at 7 bases. J gave up 4 bases and V 0 bases, and 3 bases lay outside the gene matches. The germline gives CDR1 SGHTA, CDR2 FQGTGA. This CDR3 comprises 14 residues. The CDR3 DNA follows: TGTGCCAGCAGCTTAACAGGGGGCAAGTACGAGCAGTACTTC. It specifies CASSLTGGKYEQYF.

V gene TRBV19 combines with J gene TRBJ1-1; 9 bases agree with TRBD1. This CDR3 comprises 17 residues. CDR1 is LNHDA, CDR2 SQIVND, per germline (reference sequence). The ends lost 6 bases at V and 5 bases at J; junction bases unmatched: 16. The DNA for the CDR3 is TGTGCCAGTAGCCCAGCTGGGACAGGGAATCGGTATACTGAAGCTTTCTTT. It translates to CASSPAGTGNRYTEAFF.

The rearrangement uses TRBV19 and TRBJ2-2; 9 bases are shared with TRBD1. The CDR3 contains 15 residues. Germline lookup yields CDR1 LNHDA and CDR2 SQIVND (reference sequence). J lost 4 bases, V lost 3 bases, and 3 bases had no gene match. CDR3 region: CASSIGQGTTGELFF. For the CDR3, the DNA is TGTGCCAGTAGTATCGGACAGGGGACCACCGGGGAGCTGTTTTTT. Full variable domain (remainder filled in from reference TRBV19 and TRBJ2-2): DGGITQSPKYLFRKEGQNVTLSCEQNLNHDAMYWYRQDPGQGLRLIYYSQIVNDFQKGDIAEGYSVSREKKESFPLTVTSAQKNPTAFYLCASSIGQGTTGELFFGEGSRLTVL.

This clone has only one observation. The rearrangement uses TRBV5-1 and TRBJ1-2; 7 bases align to TRBD1. The germline V gene has CDR1 SGHRS and CDR2 YFSETQ. Trimming took 2 bases from V and 3 from J; bases not matched to a gene: 7. The CDR3 consists of 15 residues. Here the CDR3 DNA reads TGCGCCAGCAGCTTCTCGGGGACAGTGTACTATGGCTACACCTTC. Its protein product is CASSFSGTVYYGYTF.

This clone has a single count. This chain joins TRBV10-1 and TRBJ1-5, with D perhaps matching TRBD1 (6 bases). CDR1 WNHNN and CDR2 SYGVQD come from the germline V gene (reference sequence). Trimming cost V 0 bases and J 0 bases, with 18 bases left between them. This CDR3 region has 19 residues. The chain's CDR3 is CASSESGRGVPYSNQPQHF. CDR3 sequence (DNA): TGCGCCAGCAGTGAGTCCGGCAGGGGCGTGCCATATAGCAATCAGCCCCAGCATTTT.

The genes are TRBV7-2 and TRBJ2-2; 11 positions agree with TRBD1. Unmatched junction bases numbered 4, after V lost 4 bases and J lost 3 bases. This CDR3 is 16 amino acids long. Looked up from germline, CDR1 is SGHTA and CDR2 is FQGNSA. CDR3 region: CASSSGTGGYTGELFF. For the CDR3, the DNA is TGTGCCAGCAGCTCCGGGACAGGGGGTTACACCGGGGAGCTGTTTTTT.

The CDR3 spells CASKTAIGDTGELFF. The CDR3 coding sequence is TGTGCCAGCAAAACGGCTATCGGGGACACCGGGGAGCTGTTTTTT. The chain has TRBV6-1 and TRBJ2-2, with a possible D match to TRBD2 (5 bases). V was pared by 7 bases and J by 3 bases, with 15 bases between. CDR1 and CDR2 (germline): MNHNS, SASEGT. The CDR3 length is 15 residues.

This clone was picked up a small number of times. The DNA for the CDR3 is TGCAGCGTTGACTCCGGGACAGGGCATTTGGAAGCTTTCTTT. Translation: CSVDSGTGHLEAFF. The chain employs TRBV29-1 and TRBJ1-1; 9 bases fit TRBD1. The CDR3 length is 14 residues. The V gene end was trimmed by 3 bases and the J gene end by 8 bases; junction bases not matched to a gene: 10. Germline V gives CDR1 SQVTM, CDR2 ANQGSEA.

The chain links TRBV4-2 to TRBJ2-1; TRBD2 matches 8 bases. The CDR3 loop spans 16 amino acids. With V trimmed by 6 bases and J by 4 bases, 11 bases remained unmatched. CDR1 is LGHNA, CDR2 YNFKEQ, per germline. The CDR3 bases are TGTGCCAGCAGGGGGAGCGGGAGCTATGGATACAATGAGCAGTTCTTC. Encoded protein: CASRGSGSYGYNEQFF.

J is TRBJ1-5 and V is TRBV7-2; D perhaps matches TRBD1 (5 bases). Trimming shortened V by 2 bases and J by 2 bases, and 10 bases separated the two germline ends. The CDR3 has 15 amino acids. Per germline, CDR1 SGHTA and CDR2 FQGNSA. CDR3 loop: CASSLQGIGNQPQHF. The CDR3 bases are TGTGCCAGCAGCTTACAGGGTATAGGCAATCAGCCCCAGCATTTT.

The chain has TRBV5-4 and TRBJ2-7, with no clear D. This CDR3 contains 14 residues. V was trimmed by 1 base and J by 1 base, leaving 9 bases between them. The germline V gene encodes CDR1 SGHNT and CDR2 YYREEE (reference sequence). The CDR3 nucleotides are TGTGCCAGCAGCTTGAGACATTTGTCCTACGAGCAGTACTTC. Protein sequence: CASSLRHLSYEQYF. The full variable domain, in which reference TRBV5-4 and TRBJ2-7 provide the parts outside the CDR3, is ETGVTQSPTHLIKTRGQQVTLRCSSQSGHNTVSWYQQALGQGPQFIFQYYREEENGRGNFPPRFSGLQFPNYSSELNVNALELDDSALYLCASSLRHLSYEQYFGPGTRLTVT.